Each of the 4 T cell receptor beta chains below was sequenced from the same sample in a study of vaccination effects on CD4 cells after COVID-19. The ViraFEST assay expanded antigen-specific CD4+ T cells with viral peptide pools before sequencing. CD4+ T cell isolation took place after nine to eleven days of culture. Sometime from March through December 2020, the person acquired a SARS-CoV-2 infection that PCR confirmed. Their antigen targets remain unknown. The repertoire was sequenced with immunoSEQ multiplex PCR; TCRdb's copy has only in-frame clones and lacks some. Here the sample spans tens of thousands of clones, around 67% being singletons. The sample was CD4+ T cells from PBMCs cultured with a peptide pool, taken before COVID-19 vaccination. The receptors originated from a human donor who had a prior SARS-CoV-2 infection.

The rearrangement uses TRBV13 and TRBJ2-3; TRBD2 agrees at 12 bases. Looked up from germline, CDR1 is PRHDT and CDR2 is FYEKMQ (reference sequence). The J segment lost 6 bases and the V segment lost 5 bases, leaving 9 bases of the junction unmatched. This CDR3 has 16 amino acids. For the CDR3, the DNA is TGTGCCAGCAGCCCGCGACTAGCGGGAGCTTCGGATACGCAGTATTTT. Protein: CASSPRLAGASDTQYF. The variable domain in full, with the rest retrieved from reference TRBV13 and TRBJ2-3, is AAGVIQSPRHLIKEKRETATLKCYPIPRHDTVYWYQQGPGQDPQFLISFYEKMQSDKGSIPDRFSAQQFSDYHSELNMSSLELGDSALYFCASSPRLAGASDTQYFGPGTRLTVL.

V usage is TRBV24-1 and J usage is TRBJ2-3; 9 positions match TRBD1. CDR1 and CDR2 from the germline V gene are KGHDR and SFDVKD. The V segment lost 3 bases and the J segment 3 bases; nucleotides outside the gene matches: 3. The CDR3 is made up of 15 amino acids. The DNA for the CDR3 is TGTGCCACCAGTGATGCCGGACAGGGGACAGATACGCAGTATTTT. It yields the protein CATSDAGQGTDTQYF.

The rearrangement joins TRBV5-7 to TRBJ2-1; 9 bases line up with TRBD2. TRBV5-7 is identified as an open reading frame with a role that is uncertain. The CDR3 is 16 residues long. V lost 0 bases, J lost 6 bases, and 7 bases stayed unmatched. The CDR3, as DNA: TGTGCCAGCAGCTTGGGTGCTCTAGCGGGAACCAATGAGCAGTTCTTC. The encoded protein is CASSLGALAGTNEQFF.

The gene calls are TRBV7-3 and TRBJ2-3; weak D call: TRBD2 (5 bases). Deletions cut 4 bases from V and 4 bases from J, with 9 bases between. CDR1 and CDR2 from the germline V gene are SGHTA and FQGTGA. This CDR3 region has 13 residues. The CDR3 here is CASSSGGSDTQYF. In DNA form, the CDR3 reads TGTGCCAGCAGCTCGGGCGGGTCAGATACGCAGTATTTT.